This T cell receptor (beta chain) appears in the sequencing data of a study of T cell responses to AZD1222 COVID-19 vaccine. Study-level points and caveats: All repertoire sampling was performed exclusively after the peak T cell response. The number of AZD1222 recipients seropositive at baseline was only six. Spike-specific TCR repertoires showed rising breadth and depth after two AZD1222 doses.

In regard to this clone: Its antigen remains unidentified.

CDR3 length: 15 residues. Looked up from germline, CDR1 is LNHDA and CDR2 is SQIVND (reference sequence). V was pared by 5 bases and J by 2 bases, with 4 bases of the junction left unmatched. Data came from immunoSEQ multiplex PCR; TCRdb stores just in-frame clones and leaves some out. The table lists 130,000 to 150,000 clones, roughly 89% of them singletons. V gene TRBV19 combines with J gene TRBJ2-1; 9 bases are shared with TRBD2. The sequencing here drew on peripheral blood, taken on day 0 of AZD1222 vaccination. The receptor comes from an adult in good health. The CDR3 DNA sequence: TGTGCCAGTAGTTTGACTAGCGGCCCCTACAATGAGCAGTTCTTC. Amino acids: CASSLTSGPYNEQFF.